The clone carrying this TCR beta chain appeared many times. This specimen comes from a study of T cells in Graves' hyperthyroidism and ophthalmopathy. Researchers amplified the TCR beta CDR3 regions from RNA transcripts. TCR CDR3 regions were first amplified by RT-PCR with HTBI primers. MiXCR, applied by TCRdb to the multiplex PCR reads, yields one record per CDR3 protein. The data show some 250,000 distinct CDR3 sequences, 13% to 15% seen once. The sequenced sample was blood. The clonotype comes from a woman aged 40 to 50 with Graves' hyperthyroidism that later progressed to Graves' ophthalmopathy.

This CDR3 is CAWSVQGWNQPQHF. CDR3 sequence (DNA): TGTGCCTGGAGTGTACAGGGTTGGAATCAGCCCCAGCATTTT. The gene calls are TRBV30 and TRBJ1-5, with D possibly matching TRBD1 (6 bases). CDR1 is GTSNPN and CDR2 is SVGIG in the germline V gene (reference sequence). The length of the CDR3 is 14 residues. The ends were cut back, 0 bases at V and 4 bases at J, with 10 bases in the middle.